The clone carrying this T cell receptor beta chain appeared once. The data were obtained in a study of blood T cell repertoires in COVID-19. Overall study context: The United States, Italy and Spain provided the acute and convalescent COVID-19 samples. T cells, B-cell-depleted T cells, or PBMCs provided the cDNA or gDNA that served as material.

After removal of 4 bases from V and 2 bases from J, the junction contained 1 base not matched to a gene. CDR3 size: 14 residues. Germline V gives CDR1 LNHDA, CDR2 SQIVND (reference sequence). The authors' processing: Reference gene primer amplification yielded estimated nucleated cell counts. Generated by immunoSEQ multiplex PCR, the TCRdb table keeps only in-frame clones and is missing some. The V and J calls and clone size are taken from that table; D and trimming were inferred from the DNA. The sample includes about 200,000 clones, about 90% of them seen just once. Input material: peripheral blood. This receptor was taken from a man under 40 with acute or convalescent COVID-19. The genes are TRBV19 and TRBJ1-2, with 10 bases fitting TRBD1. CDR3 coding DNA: TGTGCCAGTAGTAGGGACAGGGGAAACTATGGCTACACCTTC. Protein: CASSRDRGNYGYTF.